This T cell receptor (beta chain) was sequenced in a study of tumor-infiltrating lymphocytes in oesophageal squamous cell carcinoma. Relative to its sample, this clonotype is medium-sized. Germline V CDR1 and CDR2: MNHNS, SASEGT. The CDR3 extends over 12 amino acids. The germline V and J ends were trimmed by 6 bases and 6 bases, with 8 bases remaining between them. TCRdb re-called the PCR reads through MiXCR, storing one row per CDR3 protein. The sample contains roughly 20,000 distinct CDR3 sequences, roughly two fifths of which appear only once. Specimen: normal esophageal tissue next to the tumor. This TCR derives from a male donor with esophageal squamous cell carcinoma. V is TRBV6-1 and J is TRBJ2-2; D is uncertain. The CDR3 DNA reads as TGTGCCAGCAGGGATGGGGCCGGGGAGCTGTTTTTT. Residues: CASRDGAGELFF.